The source of this T cell receptor beta chain is a study of blood T cell repertoires in COVID-19. As for the study in general: Collection of acute and convalescent COVID-19 samples took place in the United States, Italy and Spain. T cells, B-cell-depleted T cells, or PBMCs provided the cDNA or gDNA that served as material.

In the source study's methods: From reference gene primer amplification, estimates of nucleated cell counts were derived. Produced via immunoSEQ multiplex PCR; TCRdb's table is partial and in-frame only. V, J and clone size were drawn from that table, and D and trimming were deduced from the DNA. The sample includes tens of thousands of clones, 79% seen only once; the top ten take about 6%. CDR1 and CDR2 (germline): LGHDT, YNNKEL (reference sequence). There are 13 residues in the CDR3. Trimming pared 0 bases from V and 8 bases from J, leaving 10 bases between. The clonotype was recovered from a woman aged 60-75 years with acute or convalescent COVID-19. Sequencing was done on a sample of peripheral blood. The chain joins TRBV3-1 (or the pseudogene TRBV3-2) to TRBJ1-1; D perhaps matches TRBD1 (6 bases). The CDR3 loop reads CASSQDYRAEAFF. The CDR3 DNA sequence: TGTGCCAGCAGCCAAGATTACAGGGCGGAAGCTTTCTTT.